The entry that follows covers one TCR beta chain sequence. Other DNA sequences in the same sample also yield this CDR3. The V gene lost 2 bases and the J gene lost 6 bases, with 7 bases spanning the gap. The CDR3 consists of 12 residues. Germline lookup yields CDR1 SGDLS and CDR2 YYNGEE. These data come from a study of shared clonotypes between healthy human individuals. Donors had no recently reported acute infections or vaccinations and were HIV-negative. CD45RA-negative memory and CD45RA+ naive subsets were split from the CD4+ cells. The assay was run at deep level. Assay used: immunoSEQ multiplex PCR; TCRdb lists only in-frame clones, some missing. The profile shows 2 million to 2.5 million clones, 80% to 95% of them singletons.

The chain is built from TRBV9 and TRBJ2-3; D call uncertain. The sample was naive CD4+ T cells from PBMCs. As for subset: CD45RA+ positively selected. The origin of this receptor is a man between 18 and 29 years old in good health. Some clones in this sample may be carry-over from other donors' samples. In DNA, the CDR3 is TGTGCCAGCAGCGTCTCCGGGGATACGCAGTATTTT. Translating gives CASSVSGDTQYF.